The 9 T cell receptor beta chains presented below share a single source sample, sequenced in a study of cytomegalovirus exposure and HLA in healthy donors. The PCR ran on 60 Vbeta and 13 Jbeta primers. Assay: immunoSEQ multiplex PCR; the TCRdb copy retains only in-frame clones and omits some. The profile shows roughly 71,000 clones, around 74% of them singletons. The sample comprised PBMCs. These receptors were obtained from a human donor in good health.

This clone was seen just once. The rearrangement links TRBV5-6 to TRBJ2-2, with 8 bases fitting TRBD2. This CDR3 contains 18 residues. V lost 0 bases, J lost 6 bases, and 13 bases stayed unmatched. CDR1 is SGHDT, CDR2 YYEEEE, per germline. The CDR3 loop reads CASSLAVAGKEAAGELFF. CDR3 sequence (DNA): TGTGCCAGCAGCTTGGCCGTAGCGGGAAAGGAGGCCGCCGGGGAGCTGTTTTTT.

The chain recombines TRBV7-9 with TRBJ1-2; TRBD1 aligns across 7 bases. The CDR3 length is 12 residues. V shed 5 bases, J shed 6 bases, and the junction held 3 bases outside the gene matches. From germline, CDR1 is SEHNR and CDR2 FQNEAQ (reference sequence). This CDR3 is CASSPGGNGYTF. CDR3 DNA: TGTGCCAGCAGCCCAGGGGGTAATGGCTACACCTTC.

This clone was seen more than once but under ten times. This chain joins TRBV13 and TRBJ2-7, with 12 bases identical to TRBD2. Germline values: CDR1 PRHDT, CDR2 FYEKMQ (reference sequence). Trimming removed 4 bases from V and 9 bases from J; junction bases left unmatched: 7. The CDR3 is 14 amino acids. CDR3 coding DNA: TGTGCCAGCAGCTCCCCTAGCGGGAGGGCGACGCAGTACTTC. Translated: CASSSPSGRATQYF.

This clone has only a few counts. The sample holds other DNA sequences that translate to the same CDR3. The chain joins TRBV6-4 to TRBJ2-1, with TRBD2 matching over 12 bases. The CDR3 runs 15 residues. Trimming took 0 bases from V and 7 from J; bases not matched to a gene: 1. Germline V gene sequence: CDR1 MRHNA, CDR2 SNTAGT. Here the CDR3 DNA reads TGTGCCAGCAGTGACTCGACTAGCGGGAGTAATGAGCAGTTCTTC. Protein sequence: CASSDSTSGSNEQFF.

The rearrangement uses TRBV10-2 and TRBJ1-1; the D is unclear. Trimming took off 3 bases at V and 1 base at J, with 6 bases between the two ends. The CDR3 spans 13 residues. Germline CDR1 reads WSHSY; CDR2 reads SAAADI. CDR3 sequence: CASSESRNTEAFF. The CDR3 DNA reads TGCGCCAGCAGTGAAAGTAGGAACACTGAAGCTTTCTTT.

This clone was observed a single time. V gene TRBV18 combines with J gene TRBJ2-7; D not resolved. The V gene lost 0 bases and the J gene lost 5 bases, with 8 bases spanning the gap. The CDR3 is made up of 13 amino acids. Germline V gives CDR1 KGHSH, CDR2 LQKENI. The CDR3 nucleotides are TGTGCCAGCTCACCACCCTCTAAACACGAGCAGTACTTC. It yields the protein CASSPPSKHEQYF.

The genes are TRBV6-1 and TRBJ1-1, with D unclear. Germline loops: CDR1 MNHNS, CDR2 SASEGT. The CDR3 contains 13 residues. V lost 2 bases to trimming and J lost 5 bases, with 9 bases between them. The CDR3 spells CASSEIYETEAFF. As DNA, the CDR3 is TGTGCCAGCAGTGAAATTTATGAGACTGAAGCTTTCTTT.

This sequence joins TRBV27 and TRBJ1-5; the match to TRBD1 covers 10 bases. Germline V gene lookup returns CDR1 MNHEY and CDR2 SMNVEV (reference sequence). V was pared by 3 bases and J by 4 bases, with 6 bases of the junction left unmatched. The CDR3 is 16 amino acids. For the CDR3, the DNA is TGTGCCAGCAGTTTTTCGGGACAGGGGTGGAATCAGCCCCAGCATTTT. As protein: CASSFSGQGWNQPQHF.

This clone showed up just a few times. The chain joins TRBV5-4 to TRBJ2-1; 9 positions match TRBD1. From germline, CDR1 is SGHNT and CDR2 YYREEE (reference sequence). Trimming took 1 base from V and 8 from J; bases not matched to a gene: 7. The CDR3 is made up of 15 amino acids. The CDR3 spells CASSLKGTGKYEQFF. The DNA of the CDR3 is TGTGCCAGCAGCTTGAAGGGGACAGGGAAGTATGAGCAGTTCTTC. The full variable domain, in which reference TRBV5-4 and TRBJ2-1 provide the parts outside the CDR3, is ETGVTQSPTHLIKTRGQQVTLRCSSQSGHNTVSWYQQALGQGPQFIFQYYREEENGRGNFPPRFSGLQFPNYSSELNVNALELDDSALYLCASSLKGTGKYEQFFGPGTRLTVL.